The 20 T cell receptor beta chains in this list originate from one sample, sequenced in a study of blood T cells in healthy people across ages. Then a second PCR, running roughly 6 to 12 cycles, was carried out with a sample-barcoded 5' primer and a J-beta primer mix. TCRdb used MiXCR to reprocess the 5' RACE reads, holding one entry per CDR3 protein. Of around 820,000 distinct CDR3 sequences in the sample, just under 25% were seen once. These data were likewise used in another study, on T cells of mothers and their children.

Sequencing input: blood. All receptors derive from a boy aged 5 to 17 in good health.

The chain uses TRBV7-9 and TRBJ2-5; 7 nucleotides match TRBD2. The CDR3 is made up of 16 amino acids. Trimming removed 9 bases from V and 5 bases from J; junction bases left unmatched: 18. Germline V gene sequence: CDR1 SEHNR, CDR2 FQNEAQ (reference sequence). The CDR3 DNA reads TGTGCCAGTAGCCGCCAGCTGGGCAGGGAGGGGGAGACCCAGTACTTC. As protein: CASSRQLGREGETQYF.

The rearrangement links TRBV20-1 to TRBJ2-2; 7 bases are shared with TRBD2. Trimming took 6 bases from V and 6 from J; bases not matched to a gene: 10. The CDR3 has 14 residues. The germline V gene encodes CDR1 DFQATT and CDR2 SNEGSKA (reference sequence). CDR3: CSATTGGRAGELFF. Here the CDR3 DNA reads TGCAGTGCAACTACGGGGGGAAGGGCCGGGGAGCTGTTTTTT.

This clonotype occurred a few times. The gene calls are TRBV12-3 or TRBV12-4 and TRBJ1-5, with D perhaps TRBD1 (5 bases). Trimming stripped 6 bases from V and 0 bases from J, with 18 bases between. The CDR3 covers 17 residues. The CDR3 reads CASSLRGQGNSNQPQHF. The CDR3 nucleotides read TGTGCCAGCAGCCTAAGGGGTCAAGGGAATAGCAATCAGCCCCAGCATTTT.

The rearrangement joins TRBV27 to TRBJ1-5, with unresolved D. Germline CDR1 and CDR2: MNHEY and SMNVEV (reference sequence). The CDR3 runs to 15 residues. Between the trimmed V and J ends, which lost 0 bases and 4 bases, there was a span of 10 bases. The CDR3 reads CASSLSGRGNQPQHF. In nucleotides, the CDR3 is TGTGCCAGCAGTTTATCTGGGCGAGGTAATCAGCCCCAGCATTTT.

This clonotype was counted at least ten times. V usage is TRBV12-3 or TRBV12-4 and J usage is TRBJ1-3; 7 bases are shared with TRBD1. After removal of 6 bases from V and 1 base from J, the junction contained 3 bases not matched to a gene. This CDR3 has 14 amino acids. The CDR3 DNA reads TGTGCCAGCAGCCCGACAGGGTCTGGAAACACCATATATTTT. This codes for CASSPTGSGNTIYF.

This clonotype was detected only a few times. The J gene is TRBJ2-2, the V gene TRBV20-1; TRBD2 agrees at 9 bases. The CDR3 contains 19 residues. Germline-derived CDR1 and CDR2 are DFQATT and SNEGSKA (reference sequence). V shed 0 bases and J 4 bases; nucleotides not matched to a gene: 15. CDR3 nucleotides: TGCAGTGCTAGAGATCTGTGGGCAGAGGGACTAGCCCTCACCGGGGAGCTGTTTTTT. Translating gives CSARDLWAEGLALTGELFF.

The chain joins TRBV6-2 or TRBV6-3 to TRBJ2-3; D is unclear. V gave up 3 bases and J gave up 2 bases, with 9 bases separating them. Germline CDR1 is MNHEY and CDR2 is SVGEGT. This CDR3 has 14 amino acids. CDR3 DNA sequence: TGTGCCAGCAGTTATGGCAGCCCCACAGATACGCAGTATTTT. This codes for CASSYGSPTDTQYF.

This clonotype appeared a few times. The chain joins TRBV19 to TRBJ1-2; TRBD1 matches at 7 bases. This CDR3 has 19 amino acids. Trimming removed 7 bases from V and 0 bases from J; junction bases left unmatched: 20. Germline V CDR1 and CDR2: LNHDA, SQIVND (reference sequence). The CDR3 spells CASKGERTGPDGPNYGYTF. CDR3 DNA: TGTGCCAGTAAGGGAGAACGGACAGGTCCCGACGGGCCTAACTATGGCTACACCTTC.

The rearrangement links TRBV5-6 to TRBJ2-3, with 9 positions matching TRBD2. The germline gives CDR1 SGHDT, CDR2 YYEEEE. Germline trimming cut 0 bases from V and 5 bases from J; bases unmatched to any gene: 10. This CDR3 is built from 17 residues. The CDR3 reads CASSLAGLAGEEDTQYF. Here the CDR3 DNA reads TGTGCCAGCAGCTTGGCCGGGTTAGCGGGAGAGGAAGATACGCAGTATTTT.

V is TRBV7-6 and J is TRBJ2-3; perhaps TRBD1 as D (6 bases). In germline, CDR1 is SGHVS, CDR2 FNYEAQ. This CDR3 spans 14 amino acids. V was shortened by 2 bases and J by 3 bases, with 9 bases between the two germline ends. The CDR3 DNA reads as TGTGCCAGCAGCTTACAGGGGCTTACAGATACGCAGTATTTT. Translating gives CASSLQGLTDTQYF.

In its sample, this clonotype was seen once. The V call is TRBV15, the J call TRBJ2-1; D is perhaps TRBD1 or TRBD2 (6 bases each). The last part of the DNA fits TRBJ2-7 better; the J call may be wrong. Germline loops: CDR1 LNHNV, CDR2 YYDKDF (reference sequence). This CDR3 has 13 residues. The CDR3 sequence: CATSSGAVHEQYF. For the CDR3, the DNA is TGTGCCACCAGTTCGGGGGCTGTACACGAGCAGTACTTC.

This clonotype was counted only a few times. The chain is built from TRBV28 and TRBJ2-7; D assignment may be TRBD1 or TRBD2 (7 bases each). CDR1 is MDHEN and CDR2 is SYDVKM in the germline V gene. Trimming pared 6 bases from V and 4 bases from J, leaving 25 bases between. This CDR3 is 17 amino acids long. The CDR3 is CASSPFSPRQGGYEQYF. CDR3 nucleotide sequence: TGTGCCAGCAGCCCCTTTTCCCCAAGACAGGGAGGGTACGAGCAGTACTTC.

This chain links TRBV3-1 with TRBJ2-7; D is ambiguous. The CDR3 is 12 amino acids. Trimming removed 4 bases from V and 4 bases from J, with 8 bases in between. Germline CDR1 reads LGHDT; CDR2 reads YNNKEL (reference sequence). The CDR3 protein is CASSLQRYEQYF. The DNA for the CDR3 is TGTGCCAGCAGCCTGCAAAGGTACGAGCAGTACTTC.

This clonotype was counted between two and nine times. The chain couples TRBV6-5 to TRBJ1-2; 7 nucleotides align to TRBD1. J was trimmed by 4 bases and V by 6 bases; bases with no gene match: 8. From germline, CDR1 is MNHEY and CDR2 SVGAGI. This CDR3 has 14 residues. The CDR3, as DNA: TGTGCCAGCAGAGGGACAGCTTCTCCCTATGGCTACACCTTC. This gives the protein CASRGTASPYGYTF.

The chain carries TRBV5-4 and TRBJ2-3; 8 nucleotides line up with TRBD2. J lost 0 bases, V lost 1 base, and 4 bases had no gene match. Looked up from germline, CDR1 is SGHNT and CDR2 is YYREEE (reference sequence). The CDR3 contains 16 residues. The CDR3 sequence: CASSLSSGISTDTQYF. CDR3 nucleotides: TGTGCCAGCAGCTTGAGTAGCGGGATTAGCACAGATACGCAGTATTTT.

V gene TRBV7-9 combines with J gene TRBJ2-5; perhaps TRBD1 as D (6 bases). V was cut by 1 base and J by 5 bases, with 14 bases left in between. The CDR3 has 15 amino acids. In germline, CDR1 is SEHNR, CDR2 FQNEAQ (reference sequence). In DNA form, the CDR3 reads TGTGCCAGCAGCTTAGTTCAGGGGCCCGTGGAGACCCAGTACTTC. It is translated as CASSLVQGPVETQYF.

The CDR3 DNA follows: TGTGCCAGCAGCCAAGAGGGGGCGTCAACTAATGAAAAACTGTTTTTT. Protein product: CASSQEGASTNEKLFF. The V call is TRBV4-2, the J call TRBJ1-4; TRBD1 might be the D (6 bases). The germline V and J ends were trimmed by 0 bases and 0 bases, with 8 bases remaining between them. The CDR3 is made up of 16 amino acids. Germline V gene lookup returns CDR1 LGHNA and CDR2 YNFKEQ.

This clonotype appeared a few times. The chain joins TRBV6-2 or TRBV6-3 to TRBJ1-5; D gene unclear. This CDR3 comprises 15 residues. V shed 0 bases and J shed 0 bases, with 6 bases lying between them. Germline CDR1 reads MNHEY; CDR2 reads SVGEGT. The CDR3: CASSYSDNSNQPQHF. DNA for the CDR3: TGTGCCAGCAGTTACTCCGACAATAGCAATCAGCCCCAGCATTTT.

Only a few counts were recorded for this clonotype. CDR3 loop: CATSRDKGSGASGSNEQFF. CDR3 coding DNA: TGTGCCACCAGCAGAGATAAGGGGTCGGGGGCGAGCGGGAGCAATGAGCAGTTCTTC. V usage is TRBV15 and J usage is TRBJ2-1, with 8 positions matching TRBD2. J lost 6 bases, V lost 0 bases, and 16 bases had no gene match. This CDR3 contains 19 residues. The germline gives CDR1 LNHNV, CDR2 YYDKDF (reference sequence).

The chain carries TRBV29-1 and TRBJ2-7; D is uncertain. The CDR3 is 11 amino acids. CDR1 and CDR2 (germline): SQVTM, ANQGSEA. V was pared by 6 bases and J by 3 bases, with 9 bases between. The CDR3 DNA is TGCAGCGTACGGACGTACTACGAGCAGTACTTC. This sequence encodes CSVRTYYEQYF.